Following are 18 T cell receptor beta chains from one sample sequenced in a study of blood T cell repertoires in COVID-19. Libraries were prepared by immunoSEQ multiplex PCR; TCRdb keeps only in-frame clonotypes and omits some of them. Altogether 200,000 to 250,000 clones are present, approximately 83% being singletons, with the ten largest covering 3% to 4.5%. The specimen was PBMCs or T cells enriched from blood (not recorded which). The receptors come from a woman in her thirties or forties who had been exposed to COVID-19.

This clone has just a few counts. The rearrangement links TRBV7-8 to TRBJ2-2; 13 nucleotides align to TRBD2. CDR1 is SGHVS, CDR2 FQNEAQ, per germline. Losses at the gene ends were 5 bases for V and 2 bases for J; bases not matched to a gene: 5. There are 17 residues in the CDR3. The CDR3 DNA is TGTGCCAGCAGCCCAGGGACTAGCGGGGATAACACCGGGGAGCTGTTTTTT. This encodes CASSPGTSGDNTGELFF. The full variable domain, in which reference TRBV7-8 and TRBJ2-2 provide the parts outside the CDR3, is GAGVSQSPRYKVAKRGQDVALRCDPISGHVSLFWYQQALGQGPEFLTYFQNEAQLDKSGLPSDRFFAERPEGSVSTLKIQRTQQEDSAVYLCASSPGTSGDNTGELFFGEGSRLTVL.

This chain connects TRBV29-1 to TRBJ1-1; D is ambiguous. With 7 bases removed from V and 5 bases from J, the gap between germline ends came to 14 bases. The V gene's germline CDR1 is SQVTM and CDR2 ANQGSEA. CDR3 size: 12 residues. The CDR3: CSASPARTEAFF. The DNA of the CDR3 is TGCAGCGCCAGCCCGGCTAGGACTGAAGCTTTCTTT.

V is TRBV9 and J is TRBJ2-7, with D perhaps TRBD1 (6 bases). The CDR3 loop spans 16 amino acids. Germline V gives CDR1 SGDLS, CDR2 YYNGEE. V was trimmed by 2 bases and J by 3 bases, leaving 18 bases between them. CDR3 DNA sequence: TGTGCCAGCAGCGTGGCGGTCCGGGACAACCTCTACGAGCAGTACTTC. Its protein product is CASSVAVRDNLYEQYF.

In this sample, this clone turned up once. The chain links TRBV3-1 (or the pseudogene TRBV3-2) to TRBJ1-2; 10 bases match TRBD1. CDR1 and CDR2 (germline): LGHDT, YNNKEL (reference sequence). There are 18 residues in the CDR3. Germline trimming cut 0 bases from V and 8 bases from J; bases unmatched to any gene: 15. This chain's CDR3 is CASSQERTGQGRGGGYTF. The CDR3 DNA reads TGTGCCAGCAGCCAAGAGAGGACGGGACAGGGGCGGGGTGGCGGCTACACCTTC.

This chain uses TRBV18 with TRBJ2-2, with no clear D. V lost 0 bases and J 5 bases, leaving 7 bases between the germline ends. CDR3 size: 14 residues. Germline V CDR1 and CDR2: KGHSH, LQKENI. The CDR3 region has the DNA TGTGCCAGCTCACCACCGAGGTGGACCGGGGAGCTGTTTTTT. This translates into CASSPPRWTGELFF.

CDR3 protein: CASSLLGRGLRETQYF. CDR3 coding DNA: TGCGCCAGCAGCCTTCTGGGCAGGGGGCTTCGAGAGACCCAGTACTTC. The genes are TRBV5-1 and TRBJ2-5; 8 nucleotides agree with TRBD1. The CDR3 covers 16 residues. The germline V gene encodes CDR1 SGHRS and CDR2 YFSETQ. The J segment lost 4 bases and the V segment lost 4 bases, leaving 12 bases of the junction unmatched.

The chain joins TRBV5-1 to TRBJ1-1; 9 bases map to TRBD1. The CDR3 is 13 residues long. V shed 0 bases, J shed 12 bases, and the junction held 6 bases outside the gene matches. Germline V gene data show CDR1 as SGHRS and CDR2 as YFSETQ. The CDR3, as DNA: TGCGCCAGCAGCTTGGGGGACAGGGATGATTCTTTCTTT. Its translation is CASSLGDRDDSFF.

The J gene is TRBJ1-2, the V gene TRBV10-3, with a weak D call TRBD1 (5 bases). The V end lost 4 bases, the J end lost 7 bases, and 16 bases lay between the germline ends. Germline CDR1 and CDR2: ENHRY and SYGVKD. This CDR3 has 14 residues. The CDR3 spells CAISGDRDVRGYTF. CDR3 sequence (DNA): TGTGCCATCAGTGGTGACAGAGACGTCCGTGGCTACACCTTC.

CDR3 region: CASSTTGWVDNQPQHF. DNA for the CDR3: TGTGCCAGTAGCACCACAGGTTGGGTTGACAATCAGCCCCAGCATTTT. The V call is TRBV19, the J call TRBJ1-5, with D possibly matching TRBD1 (5 bases). The CDR3 is 16 residues long. Germline assignment: CDR1 LNHDA and CDR2 SQIVND (reference sequence). V was trimmed by 6 bases and J by 3 bases, leaving 18 bases between them.

The J gene is TRBJ2-2, the V gene TRBV4-2; 13 positions match TRBD2. J lost 3 bases, V lost 0 bases, and 1 base had no gene match. Germline assignment: CDR1 LGHNA and CDR2 YNFKEQ. This CDR3 region has 17 residues. Written as DNA, the CDR3 is TGTGCCAGCAGCCAAGAACTAGCGGGGGGGGACACCGGGGAGCTGTTTTTT. The encoded protein is CASSQELAGGDTGELFF.

The chain couples TRBV2 to TRBJ1-6; D is perhaps TRBD1 (6 bases). Germline CDR1 is SNHLY and CDR2 is FYNNEI. V was clipped by 1 base and J by 8 bases, with 9 bases between them. The CDR3 spans 14 residues. The CDR3 region has the DNA TGTGCCAGCAGTGAAGGGCCAGGGGATTCACCCCTCCACTTT. Translating it yields CASSEGPGDSPLHF. Full variable domain (rest looked up from reference TRBV2 and TRBJ1-6): EPEVTQTPSHQVTQMGQEVILRCVPISNHLYFYWYRQILGQKVEFLVSFYNNEISEKSEIFDDQFSVERPDGSNFTLKIRSTKLEDSAMYFCASSEGPGDSPLHFGNGTRLTVT.

This clone occurred once. The chain is built from TRBV7-9 and TRBJ1-6, with D maybe TRBD1 (5 bases). Germline loops: CDR1 SEHNR, CDR2 FQNEAQ (reference sequence). The CDR3 totals 14 residues. The V gene lost 2 bases and the J gene lost 6 bases, with 8 bases spanning the gap. CDR3 in amino acids: CASSLTTVNSPLHF. Written as DNA, the CDR3 is TGTGCCAGCAGCTTAACGACAGTTAATTCACCCCTCCACTTT.

V is TRBV6-2 or TRBV6-3 and J is TRBJ2-7; D is possibly TRBD2 (6 bases). The germline V gene has CDR1 MNHEY and CDR2 SVGEGT. V shed 5 bases and J shed 4 bases, with 12 bases lying between them. The CDR3 runs 13 residues. CDR3 sequence (DNA): TGTGCCAGCAGTCCGCGGGGTTGGTACGAGCAGTACTTC. Its translation is CASSPRGWYEQYF.

V usage is TRBV7-7 and J usage is TRBJ2-3, with a tentative D call TRBD2 (7 bases). Looked up from germline, CDR1 is SSHAT and CDR2 is FNYEAQ (reference sequence). V shed 4 bases and J shed 5 bases, with 16 bases lying between them. The CDR3 spans 15 residues. The DNA for the CDR3 is TGTGCCAGCAGCTGGACCGCGGGGGCGGGAGATACGCAGTATTTT. It translates to CASSWTAGAGDTQYF.

The chain uses TRBV12-3 or TRBV12-4 and TRBJ1-5, with a weak D call TRBD1 (5 bases). V was shortened by 5 bases and J by 9 bases, with 14 bases between the two germline ends. There are 13 residues in the CDR3. CDR3 in DNA: TGTGCCAGCAGTAAAGGGGAGGTCGGGCCCCAGCATTTT. Encoded protein: CASSKGEVGPQHF.

V is TRBV19 and J is TRBJ2-2; D perhaps matches TRBD1 (6 bases). The CDR3 loop spans 15 amino acids. With 7 bases removed from V and 0 bases from J, the gap between germline ends came to 12 bases. Per the germline V gene, CDR1 is LNHDA and CDR2 is SQIVND (reference sequence). The CDR3 reads CASIPRGANTGELFF. As DNA, the CDR3 is TGTGCCAGTATCCCCAGGGGCGCGAACACCGGGGAGCTGTTTTTT.

In this sample, this clone turned up once. This chain links TRBV30 with TRBJ2-5; 7 positions match TRBD1. Germline CDR1 GTSNPN, CDR2 SVGIG (reference sequence). This CDR3 region has 13 residues. J gave up 13 bases and V 1 base, and 12 bases lay outside the gene matches. The CDR3 sequence is CAWSGAKTGTAYF. Written as DNA, the CDR3 is TGTGCCTGGAGTGGGGCTAAAACCGGGACAGCGTACTTC.

V and J are TRBV5-8 and TRBJ2-5, with TRBD2 as a possible D gene (6 bases). CDR1 is SGHTS, CDR2 YDEGEE, per germline. Trimming cost V 4 bases and J 2 bases, with 18 bases left between them. The CDR3 runs 16 residues. CDR3 in amino acids: CASSRKASAGQETQYF. The CDR3 coding sequence is TGTGCCAGCAGCCGGAAAGCATCGGCGGGGCAAGAGACCCAGTACTTC.